These 10 T cell receptor beta chains originate from one sample sequenced in a study of shared clonotypes between healthy human individuals. The table came from immunoSEQ multiplex PCR; TCRdb's copy has only in-frame clones and leaves some out. The data show some 490,000 clones, with approximately 84% seen just once and approximately 12% held by the top ten. Specimen: PBMCs. The receptors derive from a woman aged 40-49 years in good health. Some clones in this sample may be carry-over from other donors' samples.

On this clone: A far larger clone differs by one base, so this is likely a read error. This CDR3 fails to terminate in the conserved phenylalanine or tryptophan, so it likely reflects a read error. This chain links TRBV5-6 with TRBJ2-7; D uncertain. Trimming stripped 1 base from V and 1 base from J, with 12 bases between. CDR1 is SGHDT, CDR2 YYEEEE, per germline. There are 15 residues in the CDR3. Written as DNA, the CDR3 is TGTGCCAGCAGCTTGCGTTTTCTGGGTTCCTACGAGCAGTACCTC. Translating gives CASSLRFLGSYEQYL.

The chain employs TRBV4-2 and TRBJ1-4; D gene uncertain. Per germline, CDR1 LGHNA and CDR2 YNFKEQ. This CDR3 is built from 12 residues. V was pared by 1 base and J by 6 bases, with 3 bases between. DNA of the CDR3: TGTGCCAGCAGCCAAGTAGATGAAAAACTGTTTTTT. This translates into CASSQVDEKLFF.

This chain connects TRBV28 to TRBJ1-2, with TRBD1 as a possible D gene (6 bases). Germline lookup yields CDR1 MDHEN and CDR2 SYDVKM. This CDR3 is 13 amino acids long. The V end was cut by 3 bases, the J end by 7 bases, with 12 bases between. In DNA form, the CDR3 reads TGTGCCAGCAGTTTCCCAGGGGTCGCTGGCTACACCTTC. It yields the protein CASSFPGVAGYTF.

The rearrangement links TRBV5-4 to TRBJ2-3; TRBD1 might be the D (6 bases). The CDR3 loop spans 15 amino acids. The germline CDR1 and CDR2 sequences are SGHNT and YYREEE (reference sequence). Trimming cost V 0 bases and J 2 bases, with 10 bases left between them. The CDR3 reads CASSLEGQNTDTQYF. Written as DNA, the CDR3 is TGTGCCAGCAGCTTGGAGGGACAAAACACAGATACGCAGTATTTT.

This chain uses TRBV28 with TRBJ2-2; 10 bases are a match to TRBD2. V lost 3 bases to trimming and J lost 2 bases; unmatched junction nucleotides: 6. The CDR3 has 17 amino acids. Germline CDR1 is MDHEN and CDR2 is SYDVKM. Here the CDR3 reads CASSFSRTSGNTGELFF. The CDR3, as DNA: TGTGCCAGCAGTTTCTCTCGGACTAGCGGTAACACCGGGGAGCTGTTTTTT.

The genes are TRBV28 and TRBJ2-1; D is perhaps TRBD1 (5 bases). The V and J ends lost 4 bases and 5 bases respectively, with 6 bases between them. The CDR3 length is 12 residues. Germline V gene sequence: CDR1 MDHEN, CDR2 SYDVKM. CDR3 sequence: CASSSGHNEQFF. The CDR3, as DNA: TGTGCCAGCAGTTCAGGGCACAATGAGCAGTTCTTC.

The rearrangement links TRBV10-2 to TRBJ2-7; 7 bases are a match to TRBD2. The V and J ends lost 3 bases and 9 bases, in that order; junction bases with no gene match: 5. CDR3 size: 12 residues. The germline CDR1 and CDR2 sequences are WSHSY and SAAADI. The CDR3 DNA is TGCGCCAGCAGTGATCTGGGGACTACGCAGTACTTC. Protein: CASSDLGTTQYF.

This clone has only one observation. This chain uses TRBV18 with TRBJ2-1, with 9 bases fitting TRBD1. In germline, CDR1 is KGHSH, CDR2 LQKENI. There are 14 residues in the CDR3. V was clipped by 3 bases and J by 8 bases; unmatched bases: 5. CDR3 nucleotides: TGTGCCAGCTCACCGCCGGACAGGGGCGATGAGCAGTTCTTC. This translates into CASSPPDRGDEQFF.

V and J are TRBV6-1 and TRBJ2-3, with unresolved D. Germline CDR1 and CDR2: MNHNS and SASEGT. This CDR3 has 15 amino acids. Trimming stripped 4 bases from V and 1 base from J, with 12 bases between. The CDR3 region is CASSVVGGGTDTQYF. The CDR3 coding sequence is TGTGCCAGCAGTGTCGTTGGCGGTGGCACAGATACGCAGTATTTT.

The chain is built from TRBV7-8 and TRBJ1-4; D is possibly TRBD1 (6 bases). Germline V gene lookup returns CDR1 SGHVS and CDR2 FQNEAQ. Trimming took 1 base from V and 5 from J, leaving 26 bases between them. This CDR3 region has 20 residues. The CDR3 coding sequence is TGTGCCAGCAGCTTAGTTGGGGGGCTGAATGAAATTACCGAAAATGAAAAACTGTTTTTT. Translation: CASSLVGGLNEITENEKLFF.